A selection of T cell receptor beta chains follows, all from one sample in a study of identical twins. TCRdb re-derived calls from the 5' RACE reads in MiXCR, one entry per CDR3 protein. The data contain hundreds of thousands of distinct CDR3 sequences, 5.5% to 7.5% of them singletons. The sequencing sample was made of naive T cells sorted from blood. These receptor sequences come from a man between 18 and 29 years old in good health. CDR3s include the opening cysteine and the closing phenylalanine or tryptophan. Each record gives: CDR3 length, V gene, clone size, J gene, D gene, CDR3 protein, CDR3 DNA. A D gene is named only where the DNA matches it firmly. Clone sizes are given selectively: once, few, many, or a class where the clone is expanded.

length: 14; V: TRBV5-1; size: NA; J: TRBJ1-1; D: NA; CDR3: CASGGELTNTEAFF; DNA: TGCGCCAGCGGGGGGGAACTGACAAACACTGAAGCTTTCTTT
length: 14; V: TRBV20-1; size: few; J: TRBJ2-1; D: NA; CDR3: CSVRHLSSYNEQFF; DNA: TGCAGTGTCCGACACCTGAGCTCCTACAATGAGCAGTTCTTC
length: 18; V: TRBV28; size: NA; J: TRBJ2-6; D: NA; CDR3: CASITYRDTLSGANVLTF; DNA: TGTGCCAGCATCACCTACAGGGACACCCTCTCTGGGGCCAACGTCCTGACTTTC
length: 14; V: TRBV27; size: few; J: TRBJ2-1; D: NA; CDR3: CASRTAGSYNEQFF; DNA: TGTGCCAGCAGGACGGCTGGGTCCTACAATGAGCAGTTCTTC
length: 15; V: TRBV7-2; size: many; J: TRBJ1-2; D: NA; CDR3: CASSLGLRRYYGYTF; DNA: TGTGCCAGCAGCTTAGGTTTACGGCGGTACTATGGCTACACCTTC
length: 17; V: TRBV14; size: NA; J: TRBJ2-3; D: TRBD2; CDR3: CASSQGTSSGRTDTQYF; DNA: TGTGCCAGCAGCCAGGGGACTAGTAGCGGTCGCACAGATACGCAGTATTTT
length: 15; V: TRBV6-1; size: NA; J: TRBJ2-1; D: TRBD2; CDR3: CAAASGRRSYNEQFF; DNA: TGTGCCGCGGCGAGCGGGAGACGGTCCTACAATGAGCAGTTCTTC
length: 13; V: TRBV29-1; size: many; J: TRBJ2-1; D: NA; CDR3: CSVRQTTYNEQFF; DNA: TGCAGCGTGCGACAGACCACCTACAATGAGCAGTTCTTC
length: 16; V: TRBV5-4; size: few; J: TRBJ1-3; D: TRBD1; CDR3: CASSLGRRTGRDTIYF; DNA: TGTGCCAGCAGCTTGGGTCGGCGGACAGGGAGGGACACCATATATTTT
length: 15; V: TRBV12-3/TRBV12-4; size: NA; J: TRBJ2-3; D: NA; CDR3: CASSSNLGGTDTQYF; DNA: TGTGCCAGCAGTTCCAATCTCGGGGGCACAGATACGCAGTATTTT
length: 13; V: TRBV29-1; size: NA; J: TRBJ1-1; D: TRBD1; CDR3: CSVVGQVRTEAFF; DNA: TGCAGCGTTGTAGGACAGGTTCGTACTGAAGCTTTCTTT
length: 14; V: TRBV18; size: few; J: TRBJ2-7; D: NA; CDR3: CASSTGLQGYEQYF; DNA: TGTGCCAGCTCTACCGGATTACAGGGCTACGAGCAGTACTTC
length: 12; V: TRBV28; size: few; J: TRBJ2-2; D: TRBD1; CDR3: CGATGITGELFF; DNA: TGTGGGGCGACAGGGATCACCGGGGAGCTGTTTTTT
length: 13; V: TRBV6-2/TRBV6-3; size: many; J: TRBJ2-1; D: NA; CDR3: CASTLSPYNEQFF; DNA: TGTGCCAGCACCCTTAGCCCGTACAATGAGCAGTTCTTC
length: 10; V: TRBV5-1; size: NA; J: TRBJ1-2; D: NA; CDR3: CASRFYGYTF; DNA: TGCGCCAGCCGGTTCTATGGCTACACCTTC
length: 13; V: TRBV29-1; size: many; J: TRBJ2-5; D: NA; CDR3: CSVGGRATETQYF; DNA: TGCAGCGTTGGAGGCAGGGCGACAGAGACCCAGTACTTC
length: 10; V: TRBV20-1; size: many; J: TRBJ2-5; D: NA; CDR3: CSAYFETQYF; DNA: TGCAGTGCGTATTTTGAGACCCAGTACTTC
length: 15; V: TRBV29-1; size: many; J: TRBJ2-1; D: NA; CDR3: CSVEDMRGAYNEQFF; DNA: TGCAGCGTTGAAGATATGAGGGGGGCCTACAATGAGCAGTTCTTC
length: 13; V: TRBV12-3/TRBV12-4; size: few; J: TRBJ2-2; D: NA; CDR3: CASSFPGSGELFF; DNA: TGTGCCAGCAGTTTTCCTGGTAGCGGGGAGCTGTTTTTT
length: 16; V: TRBV15; size: many; J: TRBJ2-3; D: NA; CDR3: CATSSLMIGNTDTQYF; DNA: TGTGCCACCAGCAGCCTGATGATCGGAAACACAGATACGCAGTATTTT
length: 13; V: TRBV12-3/TRBV12-4; size: NA; J: TRBJ1-2; D: TRBD1; CDR3: CASSPAGQGGYTF; DNA: TGTGCCAGCAGCCCCGCTGGACAGGGGGGCTACACCTTC
length: 17; V: TRBV9; size: few; J: TRBJ2-1; D: NA; CDR3: CASSVGPGSRDYNEQFF; DNA: TGTGCCAGCAGCGTAGGCCCCGGGTCCAGGGACTACAATGAGCAGTTCTTC
length: 12; V: TRBV30; size: few; J: TRBJ2-5; D: NA; CDR3: CAWSAMLLTQYF; DNA: TGTGCCTGGAGTGCGATGCTTTTGACCCAGTACTTC
length: 17; V: TRBV15; size: NA; J: TRBJ2-1; D: TRBD2; CDR3: CATSRDWSSGGHNEQFF; DNA: TGTGCCACCAGCAGAGATTGGTCTAGCGGGGGGCACAATGAGCAGTTCTTC
length: 15; V: TRBV7-6; size: NA; J: TRBJ2-2; D: TRBD2; CDR3: CASSLPTSGNEELFF; DNA: TGTGCCAGCAGCTTACCGACTAGCGGGAACGAGGAGCTGTTTTTT
length: 16; V: TRBV10-3; size: NA; J: TRBJ2-1; D: NA; CDR3: CAISESRVGAHNEQFF; DNA: TGTGCCATCAGTGAGTCTAGGGTGGGAGCGCACAATGAGCAGTTCTTC
length: 15; V: TRBV20-1; size: many; J: TRBJ2-1; D: TRBD1; CDR3: CSAREGTDSYNEQFF; DNA: TGCAGTGCTAGAGAAGGGACAGATTCCTACAATGAGCAGTTCTTC
length: 15; V: TRBV6-1; size: many; J: TRBJ2-1; D: TRBD2; CDR3: CASSVEGLARNEQFF; DNA: TGTGCCAGCAGTGTTGAGGGACTAGCCCGAAATGAGCAGTTCTTC